This TCR beta chain was captured by sequencing in a study of CD8 T cells in ankylosing spondylitis. Findings and caveats of the study: One TCR beta motif, made up of eight highly homologous variants, appeared characteristic of ankylosing spondylitis blood.

CDR1 and CDR2 (germline): KGHSH, LQKENI. V was cut by 3 bases and J by 0 bases, with 9 bases left in between. The CDR3 extends over 14 amino acids. Comment on this clonotype: What it recognizes is unknown.

Libraries of TCR beta came from quantitative 5'-RACE with molecular barcodes. TCRdb reprocessed the 5' RACE reads via MiXCR and lists one record per CDR3 protein. The table includes a few hundred thousand distinct CDR3 sequences, roughly 18% detected once. The chain joins TRBV18 to TRBJ2-7, with unresolved D. Source material: blood, either unsorted or a sorted T cell fraction (not recorded which). This clonotype was sampled from a male donor with ankylosing spondylitis. The CDR3 nucleotides are TGTGCCAGCTCACCGGTAGGCAACTCCTACGAGCAGTACTTC. It encodes CASSPVGNSYEQYF. Full variable domain (remainder filled in from reference TRBV18 and TRBJ2-7): NAGVMQNPRHLVRRRGQEARLRCSPMKGHSHVYWYRQLPEEGLKFMVYLQKENIIDESGMPKERFSAEFPKEGPSILRIQQVVRGDSAAYFCASSPVGNSYEQYFGPGTRLTVT.